A single sample is the source of the 9 T cell receptor beta chains below, sequenced in a study of neoadjuvant anti-PD-1 for oral cavity cancer. Sequencing was performed with immunoSEQ multiplex PCR; in TCRdb, only in-frame clones are kept and a portion is missing. The repertoire includes about 15,000 clones, 60% to 65% of them detected once, and about 2.4% sits in the top ten. The sample was PBMCs, taken before nivolumab (anti-PD-1) treatment. The receptors here all came from a person between 35 and 79 years old with oral cavity squamous cell carcinoma.

In this sample, this clone turned up a few times. V usage is TRBV10-1 and J usage is TRBJ2-1; possible D gene TRBD2, 6 bases. Germline V lookup: CDR1 WNHNN, CDR2 SYGVQD (reference sequence). The CDR3 is 15 residues long. Trimming removed 10 bases at V and 0 bases at J, with 16 bases between. The CDR3 spells CATSSGGSSYNEQFF. The CDR3 nucleotides read TGCGCCACCTCCAGCGGAGGGAGCTCCTACAATGAGCAGTTCTTC.

In regard to this clone: A read error may account for a junction end that differs from germline. CDR3 nucleotides: TGTGCCAGCAGACCTTCCAGGGGGCTCCTCCTCTTC. Its translation: CASRPSRGLLLF. The J gene is TRBJ1-2, the V gene TRBV6-1; 8 bases fit TRBD1. There are 12 residues in the CDR3. CDR1 and CDR2 from the germline V gene are MNHNS and SASEGT.

CDR3 in DNA: TGTGCCACCAGCAGGCGGGGAGCCTACGAGCAGTACTTC. It encodes CATSRRGAYEQYF. V gene TRBV15 combines with J gene TRBJ2-7, with a weak D call TRBD2 (6 bases). V was cut by 3 bases and J by 2 bases, with 8 bases left in between. Germline loops: CDR1 LNHNV, CDR2 YYDKDF (reference sequence). The CDR3 length is 13 residues.

This clone was counted a few times. The V gene is TRBV4-1, the J gene TRBJ2-3; 10 bases match TRBD2. Germline V gene sequence: CDR1 MGHRA, CDR2 YSYEKL. The V and J ends lost 0 bases and 1 base, in that order; junction bases with no gene match: 10. CDR3 length: 19 residues. The CDR3 coding sequence is TGCGCCAGCAGCCAAGATAATCAACTAGCGGGGCACCGCACAGATACGCAGTATTTT. Protein: CASSQDNQLAGHRTDTQYF.

This clone has just one count. This chain links TRBV19 with TRBJ2-7; no clear D gene. CDR1 is LNHDA and CDR2 is SQIVND in the germline V gene (reference sequence). Trimming pared 6 bases from V and 3 bases from J, leaving 15 bases between. The CDR3 covers 14 residues. The CDR3 bases are TGTGCCAGTAGCATCGGTCTAGGGAACTACGAGCAGTACTTC. Amino acid sequence: CASSIGLGNYEQYF.

V and J are TRBV19 and TRBJ2-1; the match to TRBD2 covers 11 bases. The CDR3 sequence is 16 residues long. Trimming cost V 5 bases and J 8 bases; bases outside gene matches: 11. Germline V gene sequence: CDR1 LNHDA, CDR2 SQIVND (reference sequence). The CDR3 DNA is TGTGCCAGTAGTTCCAGACTAGCGGGGATGGGGGATGAGCAGTTCTTC. It specifies CASSSRLAGMGDEQFF.

The chain is built from TRBV10-3 and TRBJ1-6, with D possibly TRBD1 on 6 matching bases. There are 13 residues in the CDR3. Trimming shortened V by 10 bases and J by 6 bases, and 13 bases separated the two germline ends. Germline lookup yields CDR1 ENHRY and CDR2 SYGVKD. CDR3 protein: CATTTGFNSPLHF. As DNA, the CDR3 is TGTGCCACCACGACAGGTTTTAATTCACCCCTCCACTTT.

V and J are TRBV5-1 and TRBJ1-4; D call uncertain. Germline CDR1 is SGHRS and CDR2 is YFSETQ. Deletions cut 3 bases from V and 7 bases from J, with 13 bases between. This CDR3 has 14 amino acids. CDR3 protein: CASSSAEGGEKLFF. The CDR3 DNA follows: TGCGCCAGCAGCTCTGCCGAGGGTGGTGAAAAACTGTTTTTT.

This clone occurred a few times. Here the CDR3 DNA reads TGCGCCAGCAGTAGGACTAGAAGGGACTACAATGAGCAGTTCTTC. Protein sequence: CASSRTRRDYNEQFF. The genes are TRBV10-1 and TRBJ2-1; 7 nucleotides match TRBD2. V dropped 5 bases and J dropped 3; count of bases not matched to a gene: 7. Per the germline V gene, CDR1 is WNHNN and CDR2 is SYGVQD (reference sequence). This CDR3 contains 15 residues.